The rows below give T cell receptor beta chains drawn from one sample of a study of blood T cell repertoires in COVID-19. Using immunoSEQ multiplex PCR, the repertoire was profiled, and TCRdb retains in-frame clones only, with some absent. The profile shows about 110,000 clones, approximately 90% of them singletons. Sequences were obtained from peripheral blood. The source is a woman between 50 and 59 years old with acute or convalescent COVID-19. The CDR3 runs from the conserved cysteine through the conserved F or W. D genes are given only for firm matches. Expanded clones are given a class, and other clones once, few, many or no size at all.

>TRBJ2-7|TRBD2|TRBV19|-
TGTGCCAGTAGTATCAATAGCGGGAGTTTGAACGAGCAGTACTTC
CASSINSGSLNEQYF
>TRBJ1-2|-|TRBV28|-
TGTGCCAGCGTCTCTACTGCTAACTATGGCTACACCTTC
CASVSTANYGYTF
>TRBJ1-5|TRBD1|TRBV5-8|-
TGTGCCAGCAGCTTGCACGACAGGGTTGGTCAGCCCCAGCATTTT
CASSLHDRVGQPQHF
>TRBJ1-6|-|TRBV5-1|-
TGCGCCAGCAGCTCTGGAGTGTCGTCAGGGGCCATTAATTCACCCCTCCACTTT
CASSSGVSSGAINSPLHF
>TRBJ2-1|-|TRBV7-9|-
TGTGCCAGCAGCTTAGATCAGGTTCTCTTTGGTAGGGGGCAGTTCTTC
CASSLDQVLFGRGQFF
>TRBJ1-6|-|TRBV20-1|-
TGCAGTGCTAGTGGAGGGTGGGATTCACCCCTCCACTTT
CSASGGWDSPLHF
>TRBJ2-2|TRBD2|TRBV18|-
TGTGCCAGCTCGAAAGGCGGGAGGGCCACCGGGGAGCTGTTTTTT
CASSKGGRATGELFF
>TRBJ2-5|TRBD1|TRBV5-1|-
TGCGCCAGCAGCTTCGCGGGACAGGGTGAGGAGACCCAGTACTTC
CASSFAGQGEETQYF
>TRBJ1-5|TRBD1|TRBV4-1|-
TGCGCCAGCAGCCAAGAGACAGGGGTGAGCAATCAGCCCCAGCATTTT
CASSQETGVSNQPQHF
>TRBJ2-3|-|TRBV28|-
TGTGCCAGTCGAGATTCTGGCACAGATACGCAGTATTTT
CASRDSGTDTQYF
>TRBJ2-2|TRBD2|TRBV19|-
TGTGCCAGTTCACTAGCGGGACTGAGTGGATACACCGGGGAGCTGTTTTTT
CASSLAGLSGYTGELFF
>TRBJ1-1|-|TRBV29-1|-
TGCAGCGGGAACAGGGCCGGAGGAACTGAAGCTTTCTTT
CSGNRAGGTEAFF
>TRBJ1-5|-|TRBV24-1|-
TGTGCCACCAGTGCTCCGGGACAACCAGCTAATCAGCCCCAGCATTTT
CATSAPGQPANQPQHF
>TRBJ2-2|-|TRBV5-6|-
TGTGCCAGCACCCATCCCGGTAACACCGGGGAGCTGTTTTTT
CASTHPGNTGELFF
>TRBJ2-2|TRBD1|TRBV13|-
TGTGCCAGCAGCCCCATGGACAGGTCGTACACCGGGGAGCTGTTTTTT
CASSPMDRSYTGELFF
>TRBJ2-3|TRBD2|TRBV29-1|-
TGCAGCGTTGGGTCTAGCGGGGGTAGGGCAGATACGCAGTATTTT
CSVGSSGGRADTQYF
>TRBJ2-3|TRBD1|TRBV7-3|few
TGTGCCAGCAGCTACGGGACAGGGGCAGATACGCAGTATTTT
CASSYGTGADTQYF
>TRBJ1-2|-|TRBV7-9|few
TGTGCCAGCAGCTTAGGAGGGGGACAAAAAGGAGATGGCTACACCTTC
CASSLGGGQKGDGYTF
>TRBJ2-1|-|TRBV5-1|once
TGCGCCAGCAGCTTGGTTCCCGGCTCCTACAATGAGCAGTTCTTC
CASSLVPGSYNEQFF
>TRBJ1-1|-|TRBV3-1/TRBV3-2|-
TGTGCCAGCAGCCTGAGGACAGCCTTGAACACTGAAGCTTTCTTT
CASSLRTALNTEAFF
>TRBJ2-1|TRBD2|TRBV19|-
TGTGCCAGTAGCCGGACTAGCGGGAGCTACAATGAGCAGTTCTTC
CASSRTSGSYNEQFF
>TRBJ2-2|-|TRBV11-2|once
TGTGCCAGCAGCTTAGAACTGCTCGCCGGGGAGCTGTTTTTT
CASSLELLAGELFF
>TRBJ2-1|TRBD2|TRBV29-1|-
TGCAGCGTTGGTCGGACTAGCGGGGGGGCGTCCTACAATGAGCAGTTCTTC
CSVGRTSGGASYNEQFF
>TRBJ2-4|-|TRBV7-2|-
TGTGCCAGCAGCTTAGCGCTCCAGATAGCCAAAAACATTCAGTACTTC
CASSLALQIAKNIQYF
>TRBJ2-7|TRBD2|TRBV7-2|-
TGTGCCAGCAGCTCCGAACGGACTAGCGGGACCGAGCAGTACTTC
CASSSERTSGTEQYF
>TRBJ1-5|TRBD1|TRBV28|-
TGTGCCGTCTGGCCCGAGACAGGGTTTAGCAATCAGCCCCAGCATTTT
CAVWPETGFSNQPQHF
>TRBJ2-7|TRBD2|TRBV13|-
TGTGCCAGCAGTTACGCGAAGGCTAGCGGGGACTACGAGCAGTACTTC
CASSYAKASGDYEQYF
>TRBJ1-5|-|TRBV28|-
TGTGCCAGCCTGGGCAGTAGCAATCAGCCCCAGCATTTT
CASLGSSNQPQHF
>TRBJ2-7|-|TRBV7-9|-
TGTGCCAGCAGCTCGGACTTAAAATACGAGCAGTACTTC
CASSSDLKYEQYF
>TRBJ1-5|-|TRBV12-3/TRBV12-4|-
TGTGCCAGCAGTTTATCTGGGGGCCAGCCCCAGCATTTT
CASSLSGGQPQHF
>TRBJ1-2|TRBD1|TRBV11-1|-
TGTGCCAGCAGCTCACTGACAGGGGGCACGGGCTACACCTTC
CASSSLTGGTGYTF
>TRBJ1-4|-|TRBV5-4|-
TGTGCCAGCAGCTTCCAGGGTAAAGCAACTAATGAAAAACTGTTTTTT
CASSFQGKATNEKLFF
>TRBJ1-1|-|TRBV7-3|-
TGTGCCAGCAGCTTAGGGGGCGGAATGAACACTGAAGCTTTCTTT
CASSLGGGMNTEAFF
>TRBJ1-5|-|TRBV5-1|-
TGCGCCAGCAGCTTGGCCGGGGGAGGGGGTCAGCCCCAGCATTTT
CASSLAGGGGQPQHF
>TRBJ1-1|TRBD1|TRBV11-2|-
TGTGCCAGCAGCTTATTACGGACAGGGGGACTCACTGAAGCTTTCTTT
CASSLLRTGGLTEAFF
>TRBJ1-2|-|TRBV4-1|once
TGCGCCAGCAGCCAAGTTCGGCAGGGGGGCTACACCTTC
CASSQVRQGGYTF
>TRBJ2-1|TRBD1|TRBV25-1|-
TGTGCCAGCAGTGCCACGGGACAGGGGTTCTACAATGAGCAGTTCTTC
CASSATGQGFYNEQFF
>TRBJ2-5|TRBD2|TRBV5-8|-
TGTGCCAGCAGCACAGGACTAGCGGGAGCAGAAGAGACCCAGTACTTC
CASSTGLAGAEETQYF
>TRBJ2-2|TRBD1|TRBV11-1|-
TGTGCCAGCAGCCCATACAGGGGGCGCGACACCGGGGAGCTGTTTTTT
CASSPYRGRDTGELFF
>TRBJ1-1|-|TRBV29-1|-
TGCAGCGGTACTCGCTCTCTTGAAGCTTTCTTT
CSGTRSLEAFF
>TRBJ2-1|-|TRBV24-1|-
TGTGCCACCAGTCGGGGGATAACTAGTCATTACAATGAGCAGTTCTTC
CATSRGITSHYNEQFF
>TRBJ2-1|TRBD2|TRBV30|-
TGTGCCTGGAGTTGGACTAGCGGTGACAATGAGCAGTTCTTC
CAWSWTSGDNEQFF
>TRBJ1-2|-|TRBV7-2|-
TGTGCCAGCAGCCCAGAGACAGACGGAGAGTGGGGCTACACCTTC
CASSPETDGEWGYTF
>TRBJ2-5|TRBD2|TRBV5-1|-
TGCGCCAGCAGCTTATCTAGCGGGGGGGAAGAGACCCAGTACTTC
CASSLSSGGEETQYF
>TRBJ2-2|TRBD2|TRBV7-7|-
TGTGCTAGCAGCTTTACTAGCGGAGGTGGGACCGGGGAGCTGTTTTTT
CASSFTSGGGTGELFF
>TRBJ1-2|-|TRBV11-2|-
TGTGCCAGCAGTAGTCATCAAGTAGACAGTGGCTACACCTTC
CASSSHQVDSGYTF
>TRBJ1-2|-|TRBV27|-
TGTGCCAGCAGGGAACAGGGCAAAATCTATGGCTACACCTTC
CASREQGKIYGYTF
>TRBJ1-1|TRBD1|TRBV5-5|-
TGTGCCAGCAGCCTTGAGACAGGGGGATCTGAAGCTTTCTTT
CASSLETGGSEAFF